The next 22 T cell receptor beta chains were all read from a single sample in a study of Ad26.COV2.S vaccination and SARS-CoV-2 variants. The method was immunoSEQ multiplex PCR; TCRdb's version includes in-frame clones alone and lacks a portion of them. Here the sample spans around 400,000 clones, under 90% being singletons. Regarding treatment: some 20 received Ad26.COV2.S at low or high dose, single or two shots; about 5 received placebo; per-sample allocation not given. The samples were gathered on day 63 after the first injection of vaccine or placebo. The sample was peripheral blood, taken in a trial of Ad26.COV2.S vaccine versus placebo. All receptors derive from a person between 18 and 60 years old who received the Ad26.COV2.S COVID-19 vaccine or a placebo.

The chain is built from TRBV19 and TRBJ1-3, with 10 bases identical to TRBD1. The CDR3 totals 12 residues. The V and J ends lost 8 bases and 9 bases, in that order; junction bases with no gene match: 4. Germline loops: CDR1 LNHDA, CDR2 SQIVND (reference sequence). The CDR3 coding sequence is TGTGCCAGTGGCGGACAGGGGGGCACCATATATTTT. It codes for CASGGQGGTIYF. Filled out from reference TRBV19 and TRBJ1-3, the complete variable domain reads DGGITQSPKYLFRKEGQNVTLSCEQNLNHDAMYWYRQDPGQGLRLIYYSQIVNDFQKGDIAEGYSVSREKKESFPLTVTSAQKNPTAFYLCASGGQGGTIYFGEGSWLTVV.

The genes are TRBV15 and TRBJ2-7; possible D gene TRBD2, 5 bases. Germline assignment: CDR1 LNHNV and CDR2 YYDKDF (reference sequence). The CDR3 is 15 amino acids. V shed 5 bases and J shed 3 bases, with 17 bases lying between them. CDR3 sequence: CATSSKRAQIYEQYF. Here the CDR3 DNA reads TGTGCCACCAGCTCGAAGAGGGCCCAAATCTACGAGCAGTACTTC.

The V and J genes are TRBV2 and TRBJ1-1; D gene unclear. Trimming pared 1 base from V and 7 bases from J, leaving 13 bases between. Germline CDR1 SNHLY, CDR2 FYNNEI. The CDR3 has 14 amino acids. The CDR3 loop is CASSEVRTAVEAFF. In nucleotides, the CDR3 is TGTGCCAGCAGTGAAGTCCGGACGGCGGTTGAAGCTTTCTTT.

This chain uses TRBV4-1 with TRBJ2-5; D call uncertain. Germline CDR1 is MGHRA and CDR2 is YSYEKL. V lost 5 bases and J lost 4, with 14 bases in between. The CDR3 extends over 14 amino acids. CDR3 DNA: TGCGCCAGCAGCTTAACCGTAGGTGGAGAGACCCAGTACTTC. Its translation: CASSLTVGGETQYF.

The V call is TRBV7-3, the J call TRBJ1-6, with 9 bases aligning to TRBD1. Looked up from germline, CDR1 is SGHTA and CDR2 is FQGTGA. V trimming: 5 bases; J trimming: 7 bases; junction bases outside the gene matches: 3. This CDR3 is built from 14 residues. The CDR3 reads CASSRQGGNSPLHF. The CDR3 DNA reads as TGTGCCAGCAGCCGACAGGGGGGAAATTCACCCCTCCACTTT.

V is TRBV9 and J is TRBJ1-3; D uncertain. Trimming stripped 4 bases from V and 0 bases from J, with 14 bases between. The CDR3 consists of 16 residues. Germline-derived CDR1 and CDR2 are SGDLS and YYNGEE. The CDR3 coding sequence is TGTGCCAGCAGCATAACCGACGGCCTCTCTGGAAACACCATATATTTT. Translated: CASSITDGLSGNTIYF.

The V gene is TRBV14, the J gene TRBJ2-1; 7 nucleotides line up with TRBD1. This CDR3 has 15 residues. Germline CDR1 SGHDN, CDR2 FVKESK. After removal of 4 bases from V and 6 bases from J, the junction contained 9 bases not matched to a gene. The CDR3 reads CASSRRWTGRNEQFF. For the CDR3, the DNA is TGTGCCAGCAGCCGCCGGTGGACAGGTCGCAATGAGCAGTTCTTC.

The chain recombines TRBV7-3 with TRBJ2-5; D gene unclear. Germline assignment: CDR1 SGHTA and CDR2 FQGTGA. Between the trimmed V and J ends, which lost 0 bases and 2 bases, there was a span of 10 bases. CDR3 length: 15 amino acids. The CDR3, as DNA: TGTGCCAGCAGCTTAACGTTCGCAGAACAAGAGACCCAGTACTTC. It specifies CASSLTFAEQETQYF.

This chain links TRBV4-1 with TRBJ2-1; 8 positions agree with TRBD2. Germline V lookup: CDR1 MGHRA, CDR2 YSYEKL. This CDR3 has 20 residues. V was clipped by 4 bases and J by 1 base; unmatched bases: 18. This CDR3 is CASSPRGGGIPGLSYNEQFF. As DNA, the CDR3 is TGCGCCAGCAGCCCTAGGGGCGGGGGGATCCCAGGATTATCCTACAATGAGCAGTTCTTC.

The chain combines TRBV11-3 with TRBJ2-7, with TRBD2 matching 13 bases. Germline lookup yields CDR1 SGHNT and CDR2 YENEEA. This CDR3 contains 16 residues. V was pared by 5 bases and J by 6 bases, with 10 bases of the junction left unmatched. CDR3 region: CASSLPGLAGSGEQYF. The CDR3 DNA sequence: TGTGCCAGCAGCCTCCCGGGACTAGCGGGGTCTGGCGAGCAGTACTTC.

This clone has a handful of counts. The CDR3 DNA reads TGTGCCAGCATCAGACTAGCGGGGGCGTCCCTAGCCAAAAACATTCAGTACTTC. It is translated as CASIRLAGASLAKNIQYF. The chain is built from TRBV7-7 and TRBJ2-4; 12 nucleotides match TRBD2. The CDR3 extends over 18 amino acids. V lost 7 bases to trimming and J lost 0 bases; unmatched junction nucleotides: 10. Germline V gives CDR1 SSHAT, CDR2 FNYEAQ (reference sequence). Drawing the rest from reference TRBV7-7 and TRBJ2-4, the complete variable domain is GAGVSQSPRYKVTKRGQDVTLRCDPISSHATLYWYQQALGQGPEFLTYFNYEAQPDKSGLPSDRFSAERPEGSISTLTIQRTEQRDSAMYRCASIRLAGASLAKNIQYFGAGTRLSVL.

On this clone itself: The identical CDR3 is also encoded by other nucleotide sequences in the sample. V gene TRBV5-1 combines with J gene TRBJ1-4, with 11 nucleotides matching TRBD1. Germline CDR1 reads SGHRS; CDR2 reads YFSETQ. This CDR3 spans 14 amino acids. The junction had 4 bases not matched to a gene; V was cut back by 5 bases and J by 7 bases. In DNA form, the CDR3 reads TGCGCCAGCAGTCCCGGGACAGGGGGTGAAAAACTGTTTTTT. It is translated as CASSPGTGGEKLFF.

V is TRBV4-1 and J is TRBJ2-7; 7 nucleotides line up with TRBD2. This CDR3 is built from 15 residues. Trimming cost V 3 bases and J 2 bases; bases outside gene matches: 7. Germline loops: CDR1 MGHRA, CDR2 YSYEKL. The CDR3 nucleotides read TGCGCCAGCAGCCAGGATGGGACTACAGCCTACGAGCAGTACTTC. This sequence encodes CASSQDGTTAYEQYF.

The genes are TRBV4-3 and TRBJ1-2; the match to TRBD1 covers 8 bases. This CDR3 region has 15 residues. Germline values: CDR1 LGHNA, CDR2 YSLEER. V lost 3 bases to trimming and J lost 1 base; unmatched junction nucleotides: 4. CDR3 protein: CASSQDRAFNYGYTF. In DNA, the CDR3 is TGCGCCAGCAGCCAGGACAGGGCCTTTAACTATGGCTACACCTTC.

The J gene is TRBJ1-2, the V gene TRBV27; 10 bases match TRBD1. CDR1 is MNHEY and CDR2 is SMNVEV in the germline V gene (reference sequence). Trimming took 5 bases from V and 6 from J; bases not matched to a gene: 3. CDR3 length: 13 amino acids. The DNA for the CDR3 is TGTGCCAGCAGTCAGGACAGGGGGAATGGCTACACCTTC. It specifies CASSQDRGNGYTF.

A single count supports this clone. This rearrangement joins TRBV19 to TRBJ2-7; the D gene could be TRBD1 or TRBD2 (5 bases each). This CDR3 comprises 14 residues. The ends were cut back, 5 bases at V and 5 bases at J, with 16 bases in the middle. Germline assignment: CDR1 LNHDA and CDR2 SQIVND (reference sequence). This chain's CDR3 is CASSLRGGENEQYF. The CDR3 DNA sequence: TGTGCCAGTAGTCTCCGGGGCGGTGAGAACGAGCAGTACTTC.

The chain is built from TRBV27 and TRBJ2-5, with 13 bases fitting TRBD2. This CDR3 has 19 residues. Germline V CDR1 and CDR2: MNHEY, SMNVEV (reference sequence). V lost 2 bases to trimming and J lost 1 base; unmatched junction nucleotides: 10. CDR3 protein: CASSLQRTSGSMGQETQYF. The DNA of the CDR3 is TGTGCCAGCAGTTTACAGCGGACTAGCGGGAGTATGGGCCAAGAGACCCAGTACTTC.

In this sample, this clone turned up once. The chain recombines TRBV10-3 with TRBJ1-1; TRBD1 agrees at 9 bases. CDR1 is ENHRY, CDR2 SYGVKD, per germline. This CDR3 has 17 amino acids. V dropped 0 bases and J dropped 3; count of bases not matched to a gene: 8. DNA of the CDR3: TGTGCCATCAGTGAGTCCGGGACAGGGAGTATGGACACTGAAGCTTTCTTT. Its protein product is CAISESGTGSMDTEAFF.

As concerns this clone: Distinct nucleotide sequences in the sample also encode this CDR3. This chain uses TRBV11-3 with TRBJ2-1; D call uncertain. The germline V gene encodes CDR1 SGHNT and CDR2 YENEEA. The CDR3 runs to 12 residues. Trimming stripped 1 base from V and 9 bases from J, with 7 bases between. CDR3 bases: TGTGCCAGCAGCTTAGGGCTTGGTGAGCAGTTCTTC. Translation gives CASSLGLGEQFF.

The CDR3 DNA follows: TGTGCCAGCAGAACCCGGGGCAGGAACGGTTCACCCCTCCACTTT. Translating it yields CASRTRGRNGSPLHF. The chain is built from TRBV6-6 and TRBJ1-6; D is possibly TRBD1 (5 bases). There are 15 residues in the CDR3. The V gene's germline CDR1 is MNHNY and CDR2 SVGAGI (reference sequence). V lost 6 bases and J 9 bases, leaving 18 bases between the germline ends.

This clone was counted once. The rearrangement uses TRBV4-1 and TRBJ1-1; D is perhaps TRBD1 (6 bases). CDR1 and CDR2 (germline): MGHRA, YSYEKL. The CDR3 length is 15 residues. Trimming took off 1 base at V and 4 bases at J, with 13 bases between the two ends. CDR3 loop: CASSQVAGASTEAFF. Here the CDR3 DNA reads TGCGCCAGCAGCCAAGTAGCAGGGGCGAGCACTGAAGCTTTCTTT.

V usage is TRBV29-1 and J usage is TRBJ1-2; unclear D gene. This CDR3 spans 13 amino acids. Germline-derived CDR1 and CDR2 are SQVTM and ANQGSEA. Trimming left V 5 bases short and J 1 base short, with 11 bases between. CDR3 nucleotides: TGCAGCGTTATACCAGCAGTTAACTATGGCTACACCTTC. Amino acid sequence: CSVIPAVNYGYTF.